These T cell receptor beta chains were read from a single sample in a study of siplizumab effects on memory and regulatory T cells. Clones were sequenced by immunoSEQ multiplex PCR, and TCRdb holds only the in-frame ones, with some missing. Of some 120,000 clones in the sample, around 95% were seen once. The material sequenced was non-Treg CD4+ T cells sorted from blood. The origin of the receptors is a human donor in good health. Both conserved end residues are part of each CDR3. A D gene is named only where the DNA matches it firmly. A row's size may be missing; if present it is once, few, many or a size class.

CDR3 protein: CASGTGLNTEAFF
CDR3 DNA: TGTGCCAGCGGGACAGGGCTGAACACTGAAGCTTTCTTT
CDR3 length: 13
V gene: TRBV27
clone size: -
D gene: TRBD1
J gene: TRBJ1-1

CDR3 protein: CASSWGGATEELFF
CDR3 DNA: TGTGCCAGCAGTTGGGGGGGAGCGACCGAGGAGCTGTTTTTT
CDR3 length: 14
V gene: TRBV28
clone size: -
D gene: TRBD2
J gene: TRBJ2-2

CDR3 protein: CASRPNALVTHEQFF
CDR3 DNA: TGTGCCAGCAGACCAAATGCCCTCGTAACCCATGAGCAGTTCTTC
CDR3 length: 15
V gene: TRBV6-5
clone size: -
D gene: -
J gene: TRBJ2-1

CDR3 protein: CATSRDRDRAMNTEAFF
CDR3 DNA: TGTGCCACCAGCAGAGACCGGGACAGGGCAATGAACACTGAAGCTTTCTTT
CDR3 length: 17
V gene: TRBV15
clone size: -
D gene: TRBD1
J gene: TRBJ1-1

CDR3 protein: CASSDYNRRGGRNEQYF
CDR3 DNA: TGCGCCAGCAGTGATTACAATCGACGGGGGGGCCGTAACGAGCAGTACTTC
CDR3 length: 17
V gene: TRBV10-2
clone size: -
D gene: TRBD2
J gene: TRBJ2-7

CDR3 protein: CAWCRVTDTQYF
CDR3 DNA: TGTGCCTGGTGTAGGGTAACAGATACGCAGTATTTT
CDR3 length: 12
V gene: TRBV30
clone size: -
D gene: -
J gene: TRBJ2-3

CDR3 protein: CASSLSRGANSPLHF
CDR3 DNA: TGCGCCAGCAGCTTGTCAAGGGGCGCGAATTCACCCCTCCACTTT
CDR3 length: 15
V gene: TRBV5-1
clone size: -
D gene: -
J gene: TRBJ1-6

CDR3 protein: CASSINDGSNQPQHF
CDR3 DNA: TGTGCCAGTAGTATAAACGACGGTAGCAATCAGCCCCAGCATTTT
CDR3 length: 15
V gene: TRBV19
clone size: -
D gene: -
J gene: TRBJ1-5

CDR3 protein: CASSSVGGTGAAETQYF
CDR3 DNA: TGCGCCAGCAGCTCCGTGGGTGGGACAGGGGCGGCAGAGACCCAGTACTTC
CDR3 length: 17
V gene: TRBV5-1
clone size: once
D gene: TRBD1
J gene: TRBJ2-5

CDR3 protein: CAISERQAPTDTQYF
CDR3 DNA: TGTGCCATCAGTGAGAGACAGGCTCCCACAGATACGCAGTATTTT
CDR3 length: 15
V gene: TRBV10-3
clone size: -
D gene: -
J gene: TRBJ2-3

CDR3 protein: CASSDQGDNSPLHF
CDR3 DNA: TGTGCCAGCAGTGACCAGGGTGATAATTCACCCCTCCACTTT
CDR3 length: 14
V gene: TRBV6-5
clone size: -
D gene: -
J gene: TRBJ1-6

CDR3 protein: CASSPPHGGPPYEQYF
CDR3 DNA: TGTGCCAGCAGTCCTCCCCACGGGGGACCCCCCTACGAGCAGTACTTC
CDR3 length: 16
V gene: TRBV28
clone size: -
D gene: -
J gene: TRBJ2-7

CDR3 protein: CASSPTGKNTEAFF
CDR3 DNA: TGTGCCAGCAGCCCGACAGGGAAGAACACTGAAGCTTTCTTT
CDR3 length: 14
V gene: TRBV5-4
clone size: -
D gene: TRBD1
J gene: TRBJ1-1

CDR3 protein: CASSGRMNTEAFF
CDR3 DNA: TGTGCCAGCAGCGGACGAATGAACACTGAAGCTTTCTTT
CDR3 length: 13
V gene: TRBV6-1
clone size: -
D gene: -
J gene: TRBJ1-1

CDR3 protein: CASFRPTTSYRDEQYF
CDR3 DNA: TGTGCCAGCTTCCGTCCGACGACTTCTTACAGGGACGAGCAGTACTTC
CDR3 length: 16
V gene: TRBV27
clone size: -
D gene: -
J gene: TRBJ2-7

CDR3 protein: CATSREVTRGSEQYF
CDR3 DNA: TGTGCCACCAGCAGAGAGGTGACCCGGGGGTCCGAGCAGTACTTC
CDR3 length: 15
V gene: TRBV15
clone size: -
D gene: -
J gene: TRBJ2-7

CDR3 protein: CASSSQPQGLGEQYF
CDR3 DNA: TGTGCCAGCAGCAGCCAACCACAGGGATTAGGGGAGCAGTACTTC
CDR3 length: 15
V gene: TRBV9
clone size: -
D gene: -
J gene: TRBJ2-7

CDR3 protein: CASSHTSGDGEQFF
CDR3 DNA: TGTGCCAGCAGCCATACTAGCGGGGACGGTGAGCAGTTCTTC
CDR3 length: 14
V gene: TRBV11-2
clone size: -
D gene: TRBD2
J gene: TRBJ2-1

CDR3 protein: CASSGDTDTQYF
CDR3 DNA: TGCGCCAGCAGCGGTGACACAGATACGCAGTATTTT
CDR3 length: 12
V gene: TRBV10-2
clone size: -
D gene: -
J gene: TRBJ2-3

CDR3 protein: CASSLSKGVGSAFF
CDR3 DNA: TGTGCCAGCAGTTTAAGTAAGGGGGTAGGATCCGCTTTCTTT
CDR3 length: 14
V gene: TRBV27
clone size: -
D gene: -
J gene: TRBJ1-1

CDR3 protein: CASSLRGDGETQYF
CDR3 DNA: TGTGCCAGCAGCCTGAGGGGGGACGGGGAGACCCAGTACTTC
CDR3 length: 14
V gene: TRBV9
clone size: -
D gene: -
J gene: TRBJ2-5

CDR3 protein: CASSYGLGETQYF
CDR3 DNA: TGTGCCAGCAGCTACGGACTAGGGGAGACCCAGTACTTC
CDR3 length: 13
V gene: TRBV7-3
clone size: -
D gene: TRBD2
J gene: TRBJ2-5

CDR3 protein: CASSYMGTEAFF
CDR3 DNA: TGTGCCAGCAGCTATATGGGTACTGAAGCTTTCTTT
CDR3 length: 12
V gene: TRBV7-9
clone size: few
D gene: -
J gene: TRBJ1-1

CDR3 protein: CSVGMSNEKLFF
CDR3 DNA: TGCAGCGTTGGGATGTCTAATGAAAAACTGTTTTTT
CDR3 length: 12
V gene: TRBV29-1
clone size: -
D gene: -
J gene: TRBJ1-4

CDR3 protein: CASSLGWRRYQETQYF
CDR3 DNA: TGTGCCAGCAGCTTAGGTTGGAGAAGGTACCAAGAGACCCAGTACTTC
CDR3 length: 16
V gene: TRBV7-6
clone size: -
D gene: -
J gene: TRBJ2-5

CDR3 protein: CASSLSDRNYGYTF
CDR3 DNA: TGTGCCAGCAGTCTTTCGGACAGGAACTATGGCTACACCTTC
CDR3 length: 14
V gene: TRBV5-6
clone size: -
D gene: TRBD1
J gene: TRBJ1-2

CDR3 protein: CASSDAHPTPYEQYF
CDR3 DNA: TGTGCCAGCAGTGACGCCCACCCAACCCCTTACGAGCAGTACTTC
CDR3 length: 15
V gene: TRBV6-4
clone size: -
D gene: -
J gene: TRBJ2-7

CDR3 protein: CASSLGLHNEQFF
CDR3 DNA: TGTGCCAGCAGTTTGGGACTCCACAATGAGCAGTTCTTC
CDR3 length: 13
V gene: TRBV6-6
clone size: -
D gene: -
J gene: TRBJ2-1

CDR3 protein: CASSLRTGGHEQFF
CDR3 DNA: TGCGCCAGCAGCTTACGGACAGGGGGGCATGAGCAGTTCTTC
CDR3 length: 14
V gene: TRBV5-1
clone size: few
D gene: TRBD1
J gene: TRBJ2-1

CDR3 protein: CASSQTRDRRQSGELFF
CDR3 DNA: TGCGCCAGCAGCCAGACCCGGGACCGAAGACAGTCCGGGGAGCTGTTTTTT
CDR3 length: 17
V gene: TRBV4-3
clone size: -
D gene: -
J gene: TRBJ2-2

CDR3 protein: CASSPLLPGAEAFF
CDR3 DNA: TGTGCCAGCAGCCCCCTTTTGCCTGGGGCTGAAGCTTTCTTT
CDR3 length: 14
V gene: TRBV9
clone size: -
D gene: -
J gene: TRBJ1-1

CDR3 protein: CAWSVASGGPGTQYF
CDR3 DNA: TGTGCCTGGAGTGTGGCTAGCGGGGGTCCGGGTACGCAGTATTTT
CDR3 length: 15
V gene: TRBV30
clone size: -
D gene: TRBD2
J gene: TRBJ2-3

CDR3 protein: CASSGVTSADEQYF
CDR3 DNA: TGCGCCAGCAGTGGGGTAACTAGCGCTGACGAGCAGTACTTC
CDR3 length: 14
V gene: TRBV10-1
clone size: -
D gene: TRBD2
J gene: TRBJ2-7

CDR3 protein: CASSIDSGNQPQHF
CDR3 DNA: TGTGCCAGCTCTATAGATTCGGGCAATCAGCCCCAGCATTTT
CDR3 length: 14
V gene: TRBV6-5
clone size: -
D gene: -
J gene: TRBJ1-5

CDR3 protein: CASRDTRGQMAPGELFF
CDR3 DNA: TGTGCCAGCAGAGACACCAGGGGGCAGATGGCTCCGGGGGAGCTGTTTTTT
CDR3 length: 17
V gene: TRBV7-9
clone size: -
D gene: TRBD1
J gene: TRBJ2-2

CDR3 protein: CASSDGGGARNQPQHF
CDR3 DNA: TGTGCCAGCAGTGATGGGGGTGGGGCACGGAATCAGCCCCAGCATTTT
CDR3 length: 16
V gene: TRBV2
clone size: -
D gene: -
J gene: TRBJ1-5

CDR3 protein: CASSLGLAGSTDTQYF
CDR3 DNA: TGTGCCAGCAGCTTGGGACTAGCGGGGAGCACAGATACGCAGTATTTT
CDR3 length: 16
V gene: TRBV11-3
clone size: once
D gene: TRBD2
J gene: TRBJ2-3

CDR3 protein: CASSGTYTSNSPLHF
CDR3 DNA: TGTGCCAGCAGCGGTACATACACTTCAAATTCACCCCTCCACTTT
CDR3 length: 15
V gene: TRBV7-3
clone size: -
D gene: -
J gene: TRBJ1-6